The entry below gives a single T cell receptor beta chain sequence along with its context. Its antigen remains unidentified. Germline V gives CDR1 SQVTM, CDR2 ANQGSEA. This CDR3 comprises 14 residues. This sample stems from a study of blood T cells in healthy people across ages. Primed by a sample-barcoded 5' primer and a J-beta primer mix, a second PCR proceeded for roughly 6 to 12 cycles. TCRdb passed the 5' RACE reads through MiXCR, listing each CDR3 protein once. The sample holds about 1.6 million distinct CDR3 sequences, roughly a third seen once. The study's findings and limits: With donor CMV status unknown, expanded clonotype changes were possibly confounded.

This clonotype originated in a woman younger than 45 in good health. This sequence joins TRBV29-1 and TRBJ2-1; D ambiguous. The end of the DNA aligns better with TRBJ2-7, so the J call may be wrong. What was sequenced was blood. Here the CDR3 reads CSDNYLHRSGEQYF. The CDR3 DNA reads TGCAGCGACAACTATCTCCATCGCTCAGGAGAGCAGTACTTC.